These 16 T cell receptor beta chains share one sample of origin, sequenced in a study of cytomegalovirus exposure and HLA in healthy donors. The study ran its PCR with 60 Vbeta and 13 Jbeta primers. Method: immunoSEQ multiplex PCR; TCRdb's copy keeps in-frame clones and lacks some. The table has some 140,000 clones, about 70% seen once; the top ten hold 2.4%. Sequencing was carried out using PBMCs. The receptors were sampled from a woman in her 40s in good health and CMV-seronegative.

This clone has only one observation. The chain joins TRBV7-2 to TRBJ1-1; TRBD1 matches at 8 bases. CDR3 length equals 14 residues. Germline V gives CDR1 SGHTA, CDR2 FQGNSA. J lost 4 bases, V lost 4 bases, and 5 bases had no gene match. CDR3 bases: TGTGCCAGCAGCTCTAGACAGGGGACCACTGAAGCTTTCTTT. Translated: CASSSRQGTTEAFF.

The genes are TRBV6-6 and TRBJ1-6; 8 bases match TRBD1. CDR1 and CDR2 (germline): MNHNY, SVGAGI (reference sequence). Trimming took 7 bases from V and 10 from J; bases not matched to a gene: 12. The CDR3 is 15 residues long. CDR3 nucleotides: TGTGCCAGCACTCCAGGGGGCAGGGAAGGATCACCCCTCCACTTT. Translating it yields CASTPGGREGSPLHF.

This rearrangement joins TRBV18 to TRBJ2-7; D might be TRBD1 (6 bases). V was shortened by 1 base and J by 6 bases, with 13 bases between the two germline ends. Germline V gene sequence: CDR1 KGHSH, CDR2 LQKENI. This CDR3 spans 14 amino acids. CDR3: CASSPRQGSTEQYF. Written as DNA, the CDR3 is TGTGCCAGCTCACCACGGCAGGGGTCTACCGAGCAGTACTTC.

This clone was detected once. This sequence joins TRBV6-5 and TRBJ1-4, with TRBD1 as a possible D gene (5 bases). V dropped 2 bases and J dropped 12 bases, with 10 bases sitting between them. Per the germline V gene, CDR1 is MNHEY and CDR2 is SVGAGI. The CDR3 totals 12 residues. The CDR3 spells CASSYVGGELFF. The DNA of the CDR3 is TGTGCCAGCAGTTACGTCGGGGGTGAACTGTTTTTT.

This clone has a handful of counts. The chain joins TRBV30 to TRBJ1-4; TRBD1 is a possible D gene (5 bases). The CDR3 has 15 residues. The V end was cut by 5 bases, the J end by 0 bases, with 13 bases between. The germline V gene encodes CDR1 GTSNPN and CDR2 SVGIG (reference sequence). CDR3 protein: CAWGAGFATNEKLFF. The CDR3 DNA follows: TGTGCCTGGGGGGCAGGCTTTGCAACTAATGAAAAACTGTTTTTT.

V is TRBV9 and J is TRBJ2-5; 9 bases match TRBD1. CDR1 SGDLS and CDR2 YYNGEE come from the germline V gene. The CDR3 totals 14 residues. With 3 bases clipped from V and 5 bases from J, the junction kept 5 bases outside the gene matches. CDR3 coding DNA: TGTGCCAGCAGCGAATGGACAGGGGAGGAGACCCAGTACTTC. Its translation is CASSEWTGEETQYF. Supplemented by reference TRBV9 and TRBJ2-5, the full variable domain reads DSGVTQTPKHLITATGQRVTLRCSPRSGDLSVYWYQQSLDQGLQFLIQYYNGEERAKGNILERFSAQQFPDLHSELNLSSLELGDSALYFCASSEWTGEETQYFGPGTRLLVL.

The V call is TRBV28, the J call TRBJ1-4; perhaps TRBD1 as D (5 bases). The CDR3 extends over 17 amino acids. V was clipped by 3 bases and J by 3 bases, with 17 bases between them. CDR1 MDHEN and CDR2 SYDVKM come from the germline V gene. The DNA of the CDR3 is TGTGCCAGCAGTTTGATCACTCCGGGACTCTCTAATGAAAAACTGTTTTTT. This codes for CASSLITPGLSNEKLFF.

This clone has only one observation. V is TRBV19 and J is TRBJ2-7, with a weak D call TRBD1 (5 bases). Trimming removed 6 bases at V and 0 bases at J, with 15 bases between. This CDR3 comprises 15 residues. The germline CDR1 and CDR2 sequences are LNHDA and SQIVND (reference sequence). The CDR3 sequence: CASRRTGLPSYEQYF. The CDR3 DNA reads as TGTGCCAGTAGACGCACAGGTCTCCCCTCCTACGAGCAGTACTTC.

The gene calls are TRBV11-2 and TRBJ1-4, with 9 nucleotides matching TRBD1. CDR3 size: 15 residues. The germline V gene encodes CDR1 SGHAT and CDR2 FQNNGV. V was pared by 6 bases and J by 7 bases, with 9 bases of the junction left unmatched. The CDR3 loop reads CASSHGQGLGEKLFF. CDR3 coding DNA: TGTGCCAGCAGTCATGGACAGGGGCTTGGTGAAAAACTGTTTTTT.

V is TRBV7-9 and J is TRBJ1-1; TRBD1 might be the D (6 bases). V gave up 5 bases and J gave up 3 bases, with 13 bases separating them. The CDR3 sequence is 14 residues long. Per germline, CDR1 SEHNR and CDR2 FQNEAQ (reference sequence). The CDR3 DNA reads as TGTGCCAGCAGCACCCAGGGGTTGGACACTGAAGCTTTCTTT. The encoded protein is CASSTQGLDTEAFF.

The rearrangement joins TRBV29-1 to TRBJ2-7, with a tentative D call TRBD1 (5 bases). With 6 bases removed from V and 0 bases from J, the gap between germline ends came to 12 bases. Germline CDR1 reads SQVTM; CDR2 reads ANQGSEA. The CDR3 consists of 13 residues. CDR3 sequence (DNA): TGCAGCGTCGGACATTCCCTCTCCTACGAGCAGTACTTC. This encodes CSVGHSLSYEQYF.

This clone was counted between two and nine times. The rearrangement uses TRBV27 and TRBJ1-1; D may be TRBD1 (5 bases). Trimming removed 4 bases from V and 11 bases from J, with 14 bases in between. From germline, CDR1 is MNHEY and CDR2 SMNVEV (reference sequence). The CDR3 totals 12 residues. The CDR3, as DNA: TGTGCCAGCAGTTCCCCCAGGGATCGGGCTTTCTTT. Translation gives CASSSPRDRAFF.

This clone was counted between two and nine times. The chain uses TRBV2 and TRBJ2-7, with 11 bases aligning to TRBD1. Germline CDR1 SNHLY, CDR2 FYNNEI. Trimming removed 4 bases from V and 7 bases from J; junction bases left unmatched: 3. This CDR3 spans 13 amino acids. The CDR3 loop is CASSGDRGKEQYF. CDR3 sequence (DNA): TGTGCCAGCAGTGGGGACAGGGGGAAGGAGCAGTACTTC.

There are a few counts of this clone. The genes are TRBV30 and TRBJ1-2, with D possibly matching TRBD1 (5 bases). Trimming removed 0 bases at V and 8 bases at J, with 10 bases between. The CDR3 extends over 12 amino acids. The germline V gene has CDR1 GTSNPN and CDR2 SVGIG (reference sequence). The CDR3 sequence: CAWSVGARGYTF. CDR3 in DNA: TGTGCCTGGAGTGTTGGGGCGCGGGGCTACACCTTC. Looking up the rest from reference TRBV30 and TRBJ1-2 gives the full variable domain: SQTIHQWPATLVQPVGSPLSLECTVEGTSNPNLYWYRQAAGRGLQLLFYSVGIGQISSEVPQNLSASRPQDRQFILSSKKLLLSDSGFYLCAWSVGARGYTFGSGTRLTVV.

The chain carries TRBV30 and TRBJ1-1; D not certain. V lost 1 base to trimming and J lost 0 bases, with 18 bases between them. There are 17 residues in the CDR3. Germline CDR1 reads GTSNPN; CDR2 reads SVGIG (reference sequence). As DNA, the CDR3 is TGTGCCTGGAGTGATTTTAAGCCTTGGTTCGTGAACACTGAAGCTTTCTTT. Translated, it gives CAWSDFKPWFVNTEAFF.

This clone was observed a handful of times. The rearrangement uses TRBV7-2 and TRBJ1-2, with 11 positions matching TRBD1. The CDR3 spans 17 residues. CDR1 and CDR2 from the germline V gene are SGHTA and FQGNSA. Germline trimming cut 6 bases from V and 3 bases from J; bases unmatched to any gene: 12. The CDR3 coding sequence is TGTGCCAGCAGTCCCGGGACAGGGGGTCGGGGTCACTATGGCTACACCTTC. Its protein product is CASSPGTGGRGHYGYTF. Full variable domain (rest looked up from reference TRBV7-2 and TRBJ1-2): GAGVSQSPSNKVTEKGKDVELRCDPISGHTALYWYRQSLGQGLEFLIYFQGNSAPDKSGLPSDRFSAERTGGSVSTLTIQRTQQEDSAVYLCASSPGTGGRGHYGYTFGSGTRLTVV.